This TCR beta chain appears in the sequencing data of a study of cytomegalovirus exposure and HLA in healthy donors. Study-wide findings and caveats: It was 150 or so TCR beta chains that were listed as cytomegalovirus-associated. Generally TCR sequences proved uncommon, though certain public TCRs appeared in numerous donors.

PCR used 60 Vbeta primers and 13 Jbeta primers. Here immunoSEQ multiplex PCR was the method, and the copy in TCRdb shows in-frame clones only, minus some. The data contain roughly 110,000 clones, over 65% of them seen just once; the ten biggest clones take up approximately 5%. The CDR3 runs 12 residues. Trimming took 5 bases from V and 6 from J, leaving 7 bases between them. Germline CDR1 reads SNHLY; CDR2 reads FYNNEI. Details on this clone: As yet, its antigen is unknown.

J is TRBJ1-4 and V is TRBV2; D unclear. The source is a woman in her 30s in good health and CMV-seropositive. The sequencing input was PBMCs. CDR3 in amino acids: CASSRTDEKLFF. CDR3 nucleotides: TGTGCCAGCAGTCGAACAGATGAAAAACTGTTTTTT. The variable domain in full, completed from reference TRBV2 and TRBJ1-4, reads EPEVTQTPSHQVTQMGQEVILRCVPISNHLYFYWYRQILGQKVEFLVSFYNNEISEKSEIFDDQFSVERPDGSNFTLKIRSTKLEDSAMYFCASSRTDEKLFFGSGTQLSVL.